What follows are 18 T cell receptor beta chains derived from one specimen sequenced in a study of blood T cell repertoires in COVID-19 (TCRdb year 2020). The library relied on the immunoSEQ multiplex PCR assay. Here the immuneACCESS table is served through TCRdb, limited to in-frame sequences with V and J called. Missing clones are a known gap in these copies; in checked studies unresolved V genes cover under half, and the rest lacks a known reason. This sample holds 70,000 to 90,000 clones; around 79% were observed only once. Clones ranked in the top ten supply approximately 25% of the sample. Sequenced: peripheral blood. These receptors were taken from a human donor in a cohort sampled during active COVID-19.

In this sample, this clone turned up a few times. The rearrangement links TRBV28 to TRBJ2-4, with 12 bases lining up with TRBD1. Germline V CDR1 and CDR2: MDHEN, SYDVKM. The length of the CDR3 is 17 residues. The V and J ends lost 2 bases and 7 bases, in that order; junction bases with no gene match: 9. The CDR3 region has the DNA TGTGCCAGCAGTTTACCCGGGACAGGGGGCGGGGGGAACATTCAGTACTTC. Residues: CASSLPGTGGGGNIQYF.

This clone was seen only a few times. This sequence joins TRBV6-1 and TRBJ2-6, with 7 bases that match TRBD1. The germline gives CDR1 MNHNS, CDR2 SASEGT. There are 17 residues in the CDR3. V dropped 4 bases and J dropped 0; count of bases not matched to a gene: 6. CDR3 nucleotide sequence: TGTGCCAGCAGTGGCCGAGGGACAGTCTCTGGGGCCAACGTCCTGACTTTC. Protein sequence: CASSGRGTVSGANVLTF.

The V call is TRBV6-7, the J call TRBJ1-5; possible D gene TRBD1, 5 bases. TRBV6-7 is designated an ORF whose function remains uncertain. Trimming removed 5 bases at V and 6 bases at J, with 17 bases between. The CDR3 length is 15 residues. CDR3 in DNA: TGTGCCAGCAGTCGGGTGGGGGGTCACAGTCAGCCCCAGCATTTT. It codes for CASSRVGGHSQPQHF.

This rearrangement joins TRBV28 to TRBJ2-5, with TRBD2 matching over 11 bases. The V and J ends lost 4 bases and 1 base, in that order; junction bases with no gene match: 11. Germline V lookup: CDR1 MDHEN, CDR2 SYDVKM. The CDR3 has 18 amino acids. The CDR3 region is CASSSGTGTSGPQETQYF. In nucleotides, the CDR3 is TGTGCCAGCAGTTCCGGCACCGGGACTAGCGGTCCCCAAGAGACCCAGTACTTC.

J is TRBJ2-7 and V is TRBV6-5; TRBD1 matches 7 bases. The V gene's germline CDR1 is MNHEY and CDR2 SVGAGI. The CDR3 is made up of 14 amino acids. The V segment lost 6 bases and the J segment 0 bases; nucleotides outside the gene matches: 5. The DNA of the CDR3 is TGTGCCAGCAGGTTGACAGGGACCTCCTACGAGCAGTACTTC. As protein: CASRLTGTSYEQYF.

About this clone itself: A junction end diverges from the germline sequence, so it may reflect a read error. The CDR3 is CASSPQLAAQAYEQFF. CDR3 DNA: TGTGCTAGCAGCCCCCAACTAGCGGCCCAGGCCTATGAGCAGTTCTTC. The chain uses TRBV7-7 and TRBJ2-1, with 8 nucleotides matching TRBD2. This CDR3 comprises 16 residues. CDR1 and CDR2 (germline): SSHAT, FNYEAQ (reference sequence).

The chain couples TRBV6-5 to TRBJ2-1; D is perhaps TRBD2 (5 bases). This CDR3 is built from 16 residues. Germline CDR1 reads MNHEY; CDR2 reads SVGAGI. V shed 4 bases and J shed 0 bases, with 13 bases lying between them. The CDR3 DNA follows: TGTGCCAGCAGTTTCCGGGAAGGTCGCTCCTACAATGAGCAGTTCTTC. This codes for CASSFREGRSYNEQFF.

The gene calls are TRBV24-1 and TRBJ1-1; D unclear. The CDR3 has 13 amino acids. Per the germline V gene, CDR1 is KGHDR and CDR2 is SFDVKD. V was pared by 0 bases and J by 8 bases, with 9 bases between. The CDR3 is CATSDLRGTEAFF. The CDR3 bases are TGTGCCACCAGTGATTTGCGGGGTACCGAAGCTTTCTTT.

The chain recombines TRBV7-8 with TRBJ2-3; 11 nucleotides match TRBD2. CDR1 SGHVS and CDR2 FQNEAQ come from the germline V gene. The CDR3 consists of 15 residues. Losses at the gene ends were 5 bases for V and 6 bases for J; bases not matched to a gene: 7. CDR3: CASSPRLAGTDTQYF. The CDR3 DNA reads TGTGCCAGCAGCCCCAGACTAGCGGGAACTGATACGCAGTATTTT.

This clone was seen just once. The rearrangement uses TRBV19 and TRBJ1-1, with TRBD1 matching 9 bases. Trimming removed 4 bases from V and 3 bases from J; junction bases left unmatched: 15. There are 18 residues in the CDR3. Germline V gives CDR1 LNHDA, CDR2 SQIVND (reference sequence). The CDR3 nucleotides read TGTGCCAGTAGTAGGGGGGGGACAGGGAACCTAGGGGACACTGAAGCTTTCTTT. It is translated as CASSRGGTGNLGDTEAFF.

This chain connects TRBV3-1 (or the pseudogene TRBV3-2) to TRBJ1-2; D may be TRBD1 (5 bases). This CDR3 contains 15 residues. V was cut by 0 bases and J by 2 bases, with 10 bases left in between. The V gene's germline CDR1 is LGHDT and CDR2 YNNKEL (reference sequence). The DNA of the CDR3 is TGTGCCAGCAGCCAAGAGGGACTGCCCAACTATGGCTACACCTTC. Its translation: CASSQEGLPNYGYTF.

The chain links TRBV4-1 to TRBJ2-7; TRBD1 matches at 7 bases. CDR1 and CDR2 from the germline V gene are MGHRA and YSYEKL. V was pared by 2 bases and J by 3 bases, with 19 bases of the junction left unmatched. The CDR3 runs to 19 residues. The CDR3 bases are TGCGCCAGCAGCCAAAGGGCCTTGAGGACAGGCGAACCGGTCTACGAGCAGTACTTC. The encoded protein is CASSQRALRTGEPVYEQYF.

The sample holds one count of this clone. The chain recombines TRBV5-6 with TRBJ2-1, with D uncertain. The germline V gene has CDR1 SGHDT and CDR2 YYEEEE. V lost 6 bases, J lost 8 bases, and 21 bases lay in between. CDR3 length: 15 amino acids. The CDR3 here is CASTDGATRFHEQFF. DNA for the CDR3: TGTGCCAGCACCGATGGAGCAACTCGTTTTCATGAGCAGTTCTTC.

This clone was seen only once. The chain links TRBV19 to TRBJ2-3; 8 nucleotides agree with TRBD2. The CDR3 is made up of 16 amino acids. J lost 0 bases, V lost 5 bases, and 7 bases had no gene match. CDR1 is LNHDA, CDR2 SQIVND, per germline (reference sequence). This CDR3 is CASSGWLAGSTDTQYF. The CDR3 nucleotides read TGTGCCAGTAGTGGATGGTTAGCGGGGAGCACAGATACGCAGTATTTT.

The chain links TRBV9 to TRBJ2-1; D is possibly TRBD2 (6 bases). CDR3 length equals 13 residues. Deletions cut 0 bases from V and 6 bases from J, with 7 bases between. The germline CDR1 and CDR2 sequences are SGDLS and YYNGEE. CDR3 residues: CASSVGLVNEQFF. CDR3 nucleotides: TGTGCCAGCAGCGTAGGACTAGTCAATGAGCAGTTCTTC.

The V call is TRBV19, the J call TRBJ1-2; 12 nucleotides align to TRBD1. With V trimmed by 5 bases and J by 0 bases, 7 bases remained unmatched. The CDR3 extends over 17 amino acids. The germline gives CDR1 LNHDA, CDR2 SQIVND (reference sequence). CDR3: CASSSAGQGAANYGYTF. CDR3 nucleotide sequence: TGTGCCAGTAGTTCCGCGGGACAGGGGGCAGCTAACTATGGCTACACCTTC.

The chain employs TRBV7-8 and TRBJ1-6; no clear D gene. V was pared by 1 base and J by 4 bases, with 14 bases between. The CDR3 totals 17 residues. From germline, CDR1 is SGHVS and CDR2 FQNEAQ. The CDR3 nucleotides are TGTGCCAGCAGCTTAGTGGGCAGCCGCTATTATAATTCACCCCTCCACTTT. The encoded protein is CASSLVGSRYYNSPLHF.

The chain recombines TRBV7-8 with TRBJ2-7, with 10 bases identical to TRBD1. This CDR3 spans 15 amino acids. Trimming cost V 6 bases and J 5 bases; bases outside gene matches: 10. CDR1 and CDR2 from the germline V gene are SGHVS and FQNEAQ. The CDR3 loop reads CASSPRQGAWNEQYF. The CDR3 DNA follows: TGTGCCAGCAGTCCCCGACAGGGGGCTTGGAACGAGCAGTACTTC.